This T cell receptor (beta chain) was found in a study of PD-1 blockade in classical Hodgkin lymphoma (dated by TCRdb to the early 2020s). Context from the whole study: Nivolumab dosing was 3 mg/kg intravenously every 2 weeks, continuing until either disease progression or unacceptable toxicity. The study used TCR beta sequencing and CyTOF to define a peripheral blood immune signature of response to PD-1 blockade in classical Hodgkin lymphoma. Broader findings and caveats from the paper: Trial patients with a complete response had baseline diversity similar to that of newly diagnosed patients, while partial responders and progressors had significantly lower diversity. Lower diversity was observed in patients in whom nivolumab was started less than 1 year after ASCT, and these patients were excluded from later analyses so that confounding by immune reconstitution would be avoided. A significant rise by C4D1 was seen in CD4+ but not CD8+ TCR diversity (p=0.0027 vs p=0.16), with the rise being most apparent in complete responders (p=0.02). Baseline TCR diversity was reported to be lower in newly diagnosed patients than in healthy donors, and even lower in relapsed/refractory patients. The study covered only a single clinical trial cohort, and the causes of the repertoire differences, possibly disease activity or prior therapy, were still not defined.

Per the publication, the time point label means: cycle 1 day 1 (C1D1), immediately before nivolumab initiation. All trial patients had relapsed after autologous stem cell transplantation, with cohorts A, B and C differing in prior brentuximab vedotin exposure. The trial cohort was composed of approximately 56 patients with relapsed/refractory classical Hodgkin lymphoma, for whom complete response, partial response or progressive disease was recorded as best overall response. Trial patients were treated with single-agent nivolumab in the multi-cohort phase II CheckMate 205 trial. Best overall response was determined by an independent review committee according to the 2007 International Working Group response criteria. Trial PBMCs were collected just before the start of nivolumab (C1D1) and during therapy at cycle 2 day 1 and cycle 4 day 1. After peripheral blood was drawn into 8 mL Vacutainer Cell Preparation Tubes, PBMCs were isolated by centrifugation and then cryopreserved.

Genomic DNA was isolated using the Qiagen DNeasy kit from unsorted PBMCs as well as from negatively selected CD4+ and CD8+ fractions. Amplification of TCR beta CDR3 regions was done by immunoSEQ multiplex PCR with primers that anneal to V and J segments. A synthetic immune receptor repertoire was used to minimize amplification bias, and any remaining bias was removed computationally after sequencing. In the paper's pipeline: Repertoire diversity was quantified as the Shannon entropy index using custom Python scripts. The unsorted, CD4+ and CD8+ repertoires were each analyzed separately, with the exception of combined analyses, where CD4+ and CD8+ sequences were merged in silico. A clone was considered expanded if an increase in frequency of at least 2-fold after treatment relative to C1D1 was found, and a pseudocount of 0.5 was applied to clones undetected at baseline. Singleton clones were defined as clones with 0 or 1 copy at C1D1, and non-singleton clones were defined as clones with 2 or more copies. Clones expanded in unsorted samples were assigned a CD4+, CD8+ or unknown annotation through matching of protein sequences in sorted samples from the same patient. Diversity changes from C1D1 to C4D1 were tested in paired samples using Wilcoxon tests. TCRdb obtained this table from immuneACCESS and retained in-frame rearrangements with V and J assigned. These tables miss some clones; where compared with another copy, unresolved V genes account for less than half of the shortfall, and the remainder is unexplained. The V and J calls and clone size were taken over from that table, and D and trimming were inferred from the DNA. Counted in this sample were more than 20,000 clones; 65% to 90% of them appeared once. The ten largest account for approximately 2.7% of the sample.

Reading from cysteine to phenylalanine, the CDR3 counts 15 amino acids. Only the CDR3 region is kept as DNA, spanning 45 bases read in frame from base 1. The germline V gene (reference sequence) sets CDR1 to SEHNR and CDR2 to FQNEAQ. The V and J ends are trimmed by 6 bases and 0 bases, leaving 14 bases between them. Notes on this clone: No cognate antigen has been identified for it. Base qualities are missing; no much larger clone stands one base away.

The sample in question was peripheral blood mononuclear cells (PBMCs), obtained at baseline. The source is a human donor with classical Hodgkin lymphoma. The rearranged segments are TRBV7-9 and TRBJ1-2; the best D guess is TRBD1, with 5 bases matching. At the DNA level, the sequence is TGTGCCAGCAGTCCGTCGGGGGGAGCTAACTATGGCTACACCTTC. Its amino acids are CASSPSGGANYGYTF.